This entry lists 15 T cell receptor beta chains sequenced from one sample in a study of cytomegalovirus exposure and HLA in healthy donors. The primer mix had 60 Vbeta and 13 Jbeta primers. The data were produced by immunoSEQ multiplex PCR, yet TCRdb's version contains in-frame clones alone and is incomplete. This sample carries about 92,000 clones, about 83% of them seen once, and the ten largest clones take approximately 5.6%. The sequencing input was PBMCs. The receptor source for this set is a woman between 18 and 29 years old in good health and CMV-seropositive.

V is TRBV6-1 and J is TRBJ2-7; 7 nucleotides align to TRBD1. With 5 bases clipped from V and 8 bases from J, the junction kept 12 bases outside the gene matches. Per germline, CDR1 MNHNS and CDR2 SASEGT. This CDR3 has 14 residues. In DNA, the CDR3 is TGTGCCAGCAGTCCTACCGACAGGGTGGCTAAGCAGTACTTC. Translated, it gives CASSPTDRVAKQYF.

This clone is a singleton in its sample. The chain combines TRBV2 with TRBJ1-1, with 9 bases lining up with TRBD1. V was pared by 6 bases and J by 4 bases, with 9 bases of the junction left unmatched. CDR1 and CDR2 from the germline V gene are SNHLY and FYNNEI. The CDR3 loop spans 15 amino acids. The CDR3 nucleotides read TGTGCCAGCAGATGGACAGGGGCGGTATCCACTGAAGCTTTCTTT. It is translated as CASRWTGAVSTEAFF.

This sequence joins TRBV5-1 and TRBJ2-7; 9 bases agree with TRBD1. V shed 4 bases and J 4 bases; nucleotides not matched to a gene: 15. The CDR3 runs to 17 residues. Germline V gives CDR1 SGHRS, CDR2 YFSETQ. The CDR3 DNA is TGCGCCAGCAGCCCCGTCCCGGGACAGGGATCTAGGTACGAGCAGTACTTC. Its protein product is CASSPVPGQGSRYEQYF. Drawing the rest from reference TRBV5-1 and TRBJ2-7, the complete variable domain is KAGVTQTPRYLIKTRGQQVTLSCSPISGHRSVSWYQQTPGQGLQFLFEYFSETQRNKGNFPGRFSGRQFSNSRSEMNVSTLELGDSALYLCASSPVPGQGSRYEQYFGPGTRLTVT.

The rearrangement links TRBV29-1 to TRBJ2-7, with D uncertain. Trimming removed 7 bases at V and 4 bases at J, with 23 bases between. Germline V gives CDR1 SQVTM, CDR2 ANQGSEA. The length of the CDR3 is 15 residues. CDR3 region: CSALDNADGLYEQYF. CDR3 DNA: TGCAGCGCTTTAGACAATGCCGACGGTTTGTACGAGCAGTACTTC.

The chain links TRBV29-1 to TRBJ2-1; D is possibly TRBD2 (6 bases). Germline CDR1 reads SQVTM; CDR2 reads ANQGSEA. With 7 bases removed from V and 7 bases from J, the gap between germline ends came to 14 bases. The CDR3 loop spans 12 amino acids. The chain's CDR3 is CSAEGTLNEQFF. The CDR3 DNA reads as TGCAGCGCCGAGGGGACTTTGAATGAGCAGTTCTTC.

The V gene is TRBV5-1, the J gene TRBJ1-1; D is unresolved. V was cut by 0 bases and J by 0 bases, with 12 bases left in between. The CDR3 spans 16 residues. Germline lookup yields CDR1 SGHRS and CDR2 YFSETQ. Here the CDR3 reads CASSLALADMNTEAFF. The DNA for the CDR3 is TGCGCCAGCAGCTTGGCCTTGGCAGACATGAACACTGAAGCTTTCTTT.

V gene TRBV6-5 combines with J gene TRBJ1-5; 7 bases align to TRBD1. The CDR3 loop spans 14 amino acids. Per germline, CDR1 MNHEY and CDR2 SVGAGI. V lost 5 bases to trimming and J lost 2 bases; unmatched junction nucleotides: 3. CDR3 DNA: TGTGCCAGCAGTACAGGGGCGCGCAATCAGCCCCAGCATTTT. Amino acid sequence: CASSTGARNQPQHF.

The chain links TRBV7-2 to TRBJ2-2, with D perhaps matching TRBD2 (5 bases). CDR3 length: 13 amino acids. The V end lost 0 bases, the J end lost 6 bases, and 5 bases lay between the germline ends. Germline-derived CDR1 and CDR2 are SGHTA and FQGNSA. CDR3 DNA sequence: TGTGCCAGCAGCTTAGCGCGGGCCGGGGAGCTGTTTTTT. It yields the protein CASSLARAGELFF. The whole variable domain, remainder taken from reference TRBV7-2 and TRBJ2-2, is GAGVSQSPSNKVTEKGKDVELRCDPISGHTALYWYRQSLGQGLEFLIYFQGNSAPDKSGLPSDRFSAERTGGSVSTLTIQRTQQEDSAVYLCASSLARAGELFFGEGSRLTVL.

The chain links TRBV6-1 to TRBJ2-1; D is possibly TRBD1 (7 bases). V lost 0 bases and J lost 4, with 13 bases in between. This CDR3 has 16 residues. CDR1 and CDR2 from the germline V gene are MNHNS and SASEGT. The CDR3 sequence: CASSEAGGQPYNEQFF. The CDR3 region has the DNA TGTGCCAGCAGTGAAGCGGGGGGACAGCCGTACAATGAGCAGTTCTTC.

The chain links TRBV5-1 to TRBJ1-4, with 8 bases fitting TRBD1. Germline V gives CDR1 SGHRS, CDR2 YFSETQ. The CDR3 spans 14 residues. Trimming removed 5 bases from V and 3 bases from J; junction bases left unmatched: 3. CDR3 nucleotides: TGCGCCAGCAGTCGGGACAGGTCTAATGAAAAACTGTTTTTT. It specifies CASSRDRSNEKLFF.

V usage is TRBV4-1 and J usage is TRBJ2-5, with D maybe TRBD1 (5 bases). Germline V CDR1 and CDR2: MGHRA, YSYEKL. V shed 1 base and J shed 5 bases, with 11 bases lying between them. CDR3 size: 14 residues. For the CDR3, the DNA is TGCGCCAGCAGCCAAGTTAGGGGCCCGGAGACCCAGTACTTC. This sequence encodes CASSQVRGPETQYF.

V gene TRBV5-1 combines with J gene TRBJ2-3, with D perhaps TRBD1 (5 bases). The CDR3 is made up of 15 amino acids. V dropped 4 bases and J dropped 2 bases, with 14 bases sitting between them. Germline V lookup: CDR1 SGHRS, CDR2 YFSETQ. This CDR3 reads CASSPDISYTDTQYF. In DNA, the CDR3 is TGCGCCAGCAGCCCGGACATTAGCTACACAGATACGCAGTATTTT.

The CDR3: CASSFSQPQHF. The CDR3 DNA reads as TGTGCCAGCAGCTTTAGTCAGCCCCAGCATTTT. The chain links TRBV5-4 to TRBJ1-5; D remains ambiguous. The CDR3 spans 11 residues. Germline V gives CDR1 SGHNT, CDR2 YYREEE (reference sequence). V gave up 2 bases and J gave up 6 bases, with 3 bases separating them.

Here the CDR3 DNA reads TGTGCCAGCAGTGGACCTAGCGGGACTAGCACAGATACGCAGTATTTT. Residues: CASSGPSGTSTDTQYF. The chain couples TRBV25-1 to TRBJ2-3; 9 bases are shared with TRBD2. After removal of 4 bases from V and 0 bases from J, the junction contained 5 bases not matched to a gene. Germline CDR1 MGHDK, CDR2 SYGVNS. This CDR3 contains 16 residues.

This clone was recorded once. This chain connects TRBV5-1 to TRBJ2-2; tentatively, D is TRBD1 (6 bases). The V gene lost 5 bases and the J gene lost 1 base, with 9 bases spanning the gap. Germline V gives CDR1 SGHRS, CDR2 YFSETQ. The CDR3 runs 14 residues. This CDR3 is CASRTTGNTGELFF. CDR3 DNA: TGCGCCAGCAGAACGACAGGGAACACCGGGGAGCTGTTTTTT.